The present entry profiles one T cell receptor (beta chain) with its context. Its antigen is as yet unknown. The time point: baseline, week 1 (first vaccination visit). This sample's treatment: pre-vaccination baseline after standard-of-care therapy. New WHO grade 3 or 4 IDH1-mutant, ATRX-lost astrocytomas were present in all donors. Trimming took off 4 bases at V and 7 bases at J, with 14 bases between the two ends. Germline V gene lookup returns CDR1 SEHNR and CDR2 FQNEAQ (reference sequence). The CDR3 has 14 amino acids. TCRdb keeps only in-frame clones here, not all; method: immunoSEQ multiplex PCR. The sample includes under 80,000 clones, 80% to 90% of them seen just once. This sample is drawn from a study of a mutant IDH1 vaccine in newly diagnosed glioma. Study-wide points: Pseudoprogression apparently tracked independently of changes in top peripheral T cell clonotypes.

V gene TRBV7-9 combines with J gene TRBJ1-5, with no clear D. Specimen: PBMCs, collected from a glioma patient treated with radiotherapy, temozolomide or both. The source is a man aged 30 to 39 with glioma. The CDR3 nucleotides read TGTGCCAGCAGCTCCCAAAGCTGGGTCCAGCCCCAGCATTTT. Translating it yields CASSSQSWVQPQHF.